Presented here are 7 T cell receptor beta chains from one specimen sequenced in a study of blood T cell repertoires in COVID-19 (dated by TCRdb to about 2020). Libraries were built with the immunoSEQ multiplex PCR assay. TCRdb obtained this table from immuneACCESS and retained in-frame rearrangements with V and J assigned. These tables miss some clones; where compared with another copy, unresolved V genes account for less than half of the shortfall, and the remainder is unexplained. Across this sample there are about 220,000 clones, with 80% to 90% seen only once. Of the sample, 9.5% to 10% falls within the top ten clones. Source material: peripheral blood. The receptors originated from a man aged 45-65 years with active or convalescent COVID-19.

This chain connects TRBV7-9 to TRBJ1-4; TRBD1 matches at 8 bases. V lost 4 bases and J lost 0; bases outside the gene matches: 13. Germline V gene data show CDR1 as SEHNR and CDR2 as FQNEAQ (reference sequence). The CDR3 covers 19 residues. This chain's CDR3 is CASSSWTGPLPATNEKLFF. CDR3 nucleotides: TGTGCCAGCAGCTCCTGGACAGGGCCACTCCCTGCAACTAATGAAAAACTGTTTTTT.

This chain joins TRBV7-9 and TRBJ2-7; 8 bases are shared with TRBD2. Germline CDR1 SEHNR, CDR2 FQNEAQ (reference sequence). The CDR3 covers 14 residues. Unmatched junction bases numbered 5, after V lost 4 bases and J lost 3 bases. CDR3 residues: CASSSAGANYEQYF. DNA for the CDR3: TGTGCCAGCAGCTCAGCGGGAGCCAACTACGAGCAGTACTTC.

The V call is TRBV29-1, the J call TRBJ2-1, with TRBD2 matching over 7 bases. Germline trimming cut 6 bases from V and 1 base from J; bases unmatched to any gene: 3. Germline lookup yields CDR1 SQVTM and CDR2 ANQGSEA. CDR3 length: 13 amino acids. CDR3 DNA sequence: TGCAGCGTGGGACTACGGTCCTACAATGAGCAGTTCTTC. It yields the protein CSVGLRSYNEQFF.

V gene TRBV11-3 combines with J gene TRBJ2-3, with 9 bases that match TRBD2. The germline gives CDR1 SGHNT, CDR2 YENEEA. With 3 bases clipped from V and 3 bases from J, the junction kept 4 bases outside the gene matches. The CDR3 runs 15 residues. CDR3 protein: CASSFIAGETDTQYF. The CDR3 DNA is TGTGCCAGCAGCTTCATAGCGGGAGAGACAGATACGCAGTATTTT.

The chain is built from TRBV7-3 and TRBJ2-3; no definite D call. The germline V gene encodes CDR1 SGHTA and CDR2 FQGTGA. The V end was cut by 5 bases, the J end by 5 bases, with 14 bases between. The CDR3 sequence is 14 residues long. The CDR3 sequence: CASSPGPSGDTQYF. CDR3 nucleotide sequence: TGTGCCAGCAGCCCCGGCCCATCGGGAGATACGCAGTATTTT.

The chain has TRBV10-3 and TRBJ1-1; 8 nucleotides align to TRBD1. The CDR3 has 14 amino acids. Germline V lookup: CDR1 ENHRY, CDR2 SYGVKD. V trimming: 4 bases; J trimming: 4 bases; junction bases outside the gene matches: 5. CDR3 coding DNA: TGTGCCATCAGTGGGACAGGGTCGGGCACTGAAGCTTTCTTT. This sequence encodes CAISGTGSGTEAFF.

This clone was counted between two and nine times. The chain employs TRBV6-5 and TRBJ1-4; unclear D gene. V was pared by 8 bases and J by 4 bases, with 17 bases between. CDR1 is MNHEY and CDR2 is SVGAGI in the germline V gene. The CDR3 consists of 15 residues. This CDR3 reads CASALMPNFNEKLFF. The CDR3 DNA follows: TGTGCCAGCGCCCTCATGCCGAACTTTAATGAAAAACTGTTTTTT.